The clone carrying this T cell receptor beta chain showed up many times. Its antigen is as yet unknown. The data were obtained in a study of early T cells in non-severe SARS-CoV-2 infection. Tagging with unique molecular identifiers was applied to individual cDNA molecules. Each CDR3 protein is one row after TCRdb ran MiXCR on the 5' RACE reads. This table holds around 29,000 distinct CDR3 sequences, 8.5% to 10% found once. The study's findings and limits: Comparison of clonotypes with VDJdb favored anti-spike CD8 responses while missing private and CD4 specificities.

Germline-derived CDR1 and CDR2 are WNHNN and SYGVQD (reference sequence). This CDR3 has 15 residues. With V trimmed by 6 bases and J by 7 bases, 12 bases remained unmatched. The chain carries TRBV10-1 and TRBJ2-3; 8 nucleotides line up with TRBD1. The sequence was obtained from an adult who was a healthcare worker with PCR-confirmed SARS-CoV-2 infection or an uninfected control (not recorded which). Sample: whole blood. The CDR3 bases are TGCGCCAGCAGACCCACCGGACAGGGAAAATATACGCAGTATTTT. Residues: CASRPTGQGKYTQYF.